This T cell receptor (beta chain) was recovered during a study of blood T cells in healthy people across ages. Study outcomes and limitations: TCR beta diversity, measured per million T cells, fell in a roughly linear way with age.

The second PCR ran roughly 7 to 12 cycles with a sample-barcoded 5' primer and J-beta primers. One entry per CDR3 protein results from TCRdb running MiXCR on the 5' RACE reads. Altogether some 640,000 distinct CDR3 sequences are present, about 30% being singletons, with the ten largest covering 15% to 18%. Worth noting for this clonotype: Antigen specificity is unknown.

About 10 milliliters of peripheral blood were drawn from each donor into EDTA-treated tubes. The sequenced sample was blood. This sequence was found in an elderly woman in good health.

This CDR3 reads CASSSGGDAEVNEQFF. The CDR3 coding sequence is TGCGCCAGCAGCTCGGGGGGGGACGCGGAGGTGAATGAGCAGTTCTTC. The chain uses TRBV5-1 and TRBJ2-1, with 8 bases identical to TRBD2. Per germline, CDR1 SGHRS and CDR2 YFSETQ. The CDR3 runs 16 residues. With V trimmed by 3 bases and J by 7 bases, 12 bases remained unmatched.